This T cell receptor (delta chain) comes out of a study of gamma-delta T cells after stem cell transplantation. This clone ranks as large. The sample has other DNA sequences that encode this CDR3 too. TCRdb reanalysed the RT-PCR reads via CATT. The sample carries more than 2,500 delta-chain clones, about 30% recorded once. The V end was cut by 1 base, the J end by 7 bases, with 30 bases between. From germline, CDR1 is GEAIGNYY and CDR2 EKD. The CDR3 has 19 amino acids. The sequence was obtained from a human donor. It is not recorded whose cells these are; they may come from a transplant donor. Sequencing was carried out using gamma-delta T cells. V is TRDV2 and J is TRDJ1; D is perhaps TRDD3 (6 bases). As DNA, the CDR3 is TGTGCCTGTGACACGATAACATACGGGAGCACGGGGGACCCTGGTAAACTCATCTTT. Translated: CACDTITYGSTGDPGKLIF.